The 20 T cell receptor beta chains below were found in one sample sequenced in a study of blood T cell repertoires in COVID-19. Sequencing was performed with immunoSEQ multiplex PCR; in TCRdb, only in-frame clones are kept and a portion is missing. The sample holds 200,000 or so clones, 82% seen once. The sequenced material came from peripheral blood. These receptors were collected from a human donor with acute or convalescent COVID-19. The donor label of this sample is uncertain.

The J gene is TRBJ2-5, the V gene TRBV7-9; the D gene is possibly TRBD2 (5 bases). The V gene lost 5 bases and the J gene lost 4 bases, with 14 bases spanning the gap. In germline, CDR1 is SEHNR, CDR2 FQNEAQ (reference sequence). This CDR3 has 14 amino acids. Written as DNA, the CDR3 is TGTGCCAGCAGCCCGGTACTAGTGGGAGAGACCCAGTACTTC. Translating gives CASSPVLVGETQYF.

The chain is built from TRBV9 and TRBJ2-3; tentatively, D is TRBD2 (6 bases). This CDR3 spans 16 amino acids. V was shortened by 0 bases and J by 0 bases, with 11 bases between the two germline ends. The V gene's germline CDR1 is SGDLS and CDR2 YYNGEE. CDR3 amino acids: CASSVAAGRSTDTQYF. CDR3 sequence (DNA): TGTGCCAGCAGCGTAGCGGCGGGAAGAAGCACAGATACGCAGTATTTT.

The CDR3 region is CSASRGLAYNEQFF. CDR3 DNA sequence: TGCAGTGCTAGTCGAGGACTAGCGTACAATGAGCAGTTCTTC. This chain links TRBV20-1 with TRBJ2-1; TRBD2 aligns across 9 bases. V was clipped by 3 bases and J by 4 bases; unmatched bases: 4. Germline V lookup: CDR1 DFQATT, CDR2 SNEGSKA (reference sequence). This CDR3 spans 14 amino acids.

The J gene is TRBJ1-2, the V gene TRBV6-6; the D gene is possibly TRBD1 (6 bases). CDR1 is MNHNY, CDR2 SVGAGI, per germline (reference sequence). Trimming stripped 11 bases from V and 4 bases from J, with 17 bases between. The CDR3 is made up of 13 amino acids. For the CDR3, the DNA is TGTGCCGGCTCATCAGGGGAGGGCTATGGCTACACCTTC. Amino acids: CAGSSGEGYGYTF.

The chain carries TRBV5-1 and TRBJ2-5, with D perhaps matching TRBD2 (6 bases). V dropped 1 base and J dropped 1 base, with 8 bases sitting between them. The CDR3 is 14 amino acids. The germline CDR1 and CDR2 sequences are SGHRS and YFSETQ. As DNA, the CDR3 is TGCGCCAGCAGCTTGCAGCGGGCCCAAGAGACCCAGTACTTC. Protein sequence: CASSLQRAQETQYF.

The chain uses TRBV4-2 and TRBJ1-6; 11 bases map to TRBD1. CDR3 length equals 16 residues. Trimming cost V 1 base and J 8 bases; bases outside gene matches: 4. Germline CDR1 LGHNA, CDR2 YNFKEQ. The CDR3 loop is CASSQAAGQGDSPLHF. The CDR3 bases are TGTGCCAGCAGCCAAGCGGCGGGACAGGGGGATTCACCCCTCCACTTT.

This rearrangement joins TRBV4-1 to TRBJ2-7, with 12 bases fitting TRBD2. The CDR3 has 22 residues. Per the germline V gene, CDR1 is MGHRA and CDR2 is YSYEKL. V was clipped by 3 bases and J by 1 base; unmatched bases: 22. CDR3 residues: CASSQVPTPGLAGLSHSYEQYF. The CDR3 DNA follows: TGCGCCAGCAGCCAGGTACCTACTCCGGGACTAGCGGGCCTATCACATTCCTACGAGCAGTACTTC.

This clone occurred once. The chain couples TRBV19 to TRBJ2-2; D might be TRBD2 (5 bases). V lost 7 bases and J 7 bases, leaving 16 bases between the germline ends. The germline gives CDR1 LNHDA, CDR2 SQIVND (reference sequence). The CDR3 has 14 residues. The CDR3 reads CASKGLAVGGELFF. In nucleotides, the CDR3 is TGTGCCAGTAAGGGTCTAGCTGTGGGCGGGGAGCTGTTTTTT.

Comment on this clone: The junction does not match germline at one end; this may be a read error. V is TRBV18 and J is TRBJ2-7; 13 bases fit TRBD2. CDR1 KGHSH and CDR2 LQKENI come from the germline V gene. The CDR3 consists of 16 residues. The CDR3 sequence: CASLPELAGGSYEQYF. In DNA form, the CDR3 reads TGTGCCAGCTTACCAGAACTAGCGGGAGGGTCCTACGAGCAGTACTTC.

The genes are TRBV30 and TRBJ1-1; possible D gene TRBD1, 5 bases. V gave up 0 bases and J gave up 0 bases, with 8 bases separating them. The germline gives CDR1 GTSNPN, CDR2 SVGIG (reference sequence). CDR3 length: 14 amino acids. CDR3 sequence reads: CAWSVKGLNTEAFF. CDR3 sequence (DNA): TGTGCCTGGAGTGTGAAGGGGCTGAACACTGAAGCTTTCTTT. The variable domain in full, completed from reference TRBV30 and TRBJ1-1, reads SQTIHQWPATLVQPVGSPLSLECTVEGTSNPNLYWYRQAAGRGLQLLFYSVGIGQISSEVPQNLSASRPQDRQFILSSKKLLLSDSGFYLCAWSVKGLNTEAFFGQGTRLTVV.

V and J are TRBV4-3 and TRBJ2-7; the D gene is possibly TRBD1 (5 bases). Trimming pared 1 base from V and 3 bases from J, leaving 10 bases between. Germline values: CDR1 LGHNA, CDR2 YSLEER. This CDR3 spans 14 amino acids. CDR3 sequence (DNA): TGCGCCAGCAGCCAAGTTCAGGGTGTCTACGAGCAGTACTTC. Amino acid sequence: CASSQVQGVYEQYF.

CDR3 residues: CASSQGLADTDTQYF. For the CDR3, the DNA is TGCGCCAGCAGCCAGGGACTAGCGGACACAGATACGCAGTATTTT. The V call is TRBV5-1, the J call TRBJ2-3; 11 bases are a match to TRBD2. The CDR3 covers 15 residues. Germline V gene sequence: CDR1 SGHRS, CDR2 YFSETQ. Germline trimming cut 4 bases from V and 2 bases from J; bases unmatched to any gene: 3.

This clone is a singleton in its sample. The rearrangement links TRBV27 to TRBJ2-7; 7 bases are a match to TRBD1. CDR1 and CDR2 from the germline V gene are MNHEY and SMNVEV (reference sequence). The CDR3 is 15 amino acids. The J segment lost 3 bases and the V segment lost 7 bases, leaving 12 bases of the junction unmatched. The CDR3 here is CASKSSDRALYEQYF. The CDR3 DNA follows: TGTGCCAGCAAGTCCTCTGACAGGGCTCTCTACGAGCAGTACTTC.

The chain carries TRBV5-4 and TRBJ2-1; 10 bases match TRBD2. V shed 0 bases and J 4 bases; nucleotides not matched to a gene: 1. Germline V gene sequence: CDR1 SGHNT, CDR2 YYREEE (reference sequence). This CDR3 comprises 15 residues. CDR3 in amino acids: CASSLEREGYNEQFF. In DNA form, the CDR3 reads TGTGCCAGCAGCTTGGAGCGGGAGGGTTACAATGAGCAGTTCTTC.

J is TRBJ2-5 and V is TRBV6-5; 9 positions match TRBD1. The V gene end was trimmed by 5 bases and the J gene end by 5 bases; junction bases not matched to a gene: 6. The length of the CDR3 is 14 residues. Germline V CDR1 and CDR2: MNHEY, SVGAGI. CDR3: CASSLRTGEETQYF. The CDR3 bases are TGTGCCAGCAGTCTAAGGACAGGGGAGGAGACCCAGTACTTC.

The chain uses TRBV18 and TRBJ2-5, with D uncertain. The V end lost 3 bases, the J end lost 4 bases, and 6 bases lay between the germline ends. Germline V lookup: CDR1 KGHSH, CDR2 LQKENI. This CDR3 comprises 12 residues. CDR3 sequence (DNA): TGTGCCAGCTCACCCCTGAGAGAGACCCAGTACTTC. It translates to CASSPLRETQYF.

This clone has only one observation. The chain employs TRBV6-6 and TRBJ2-5; no firm D call. The CDR3 extends over 11 amino acids. Germline V CDR1 and CDR2: MNHNY, SVGAGI (reference sequence). The V end was cut by 4 bases, the J end by 5 bases, with 5 bases between. CDR3 DNA sequence: TGTGCCAGCAGTTCCCGGGAGACCCAGTACTTC. This translates into CASSSRETQYF.

V and J are TRBV9 and TRBJ2-1, with TRBD2 matching 11 bases. V shed 2 bases and J 5 bases; nucleotides not matched to a gene: 3. The CDR3 contains 15 residues. The germline V gene encodes CDR1 SGDLS and CDR2 YYNGEE. The chain's CDR3 is CASSVGLAANNEQFF. CDR3 sequence (DNA): TGTGCCAGCAGCGTGGGACTAGCGGCGAACAATGAGCAGTTCTTC. The full variable domain, in which reference TRBV9 and TRBJ2-1 provide the parts outside the CDR3, is DSGVTQTPKHLITATGQRVTLRCSPRSGDLSVYWYQQSLDQGLQFLIQYYNGEERAKGNILERFSAQQFPDLHSELNLSSLELGDSALYFCASSVGLAANNEQFFGPGTRLTVL.

The chain links TRBV28 to TRBJ1-2; no reliable D call. This CDR3 contains 12 residues. V was trimmed by 9 bases and J by 5 bases, leaving 13 bases between them. The germline V gene has CDR1 MDHEN and CDR2 SYDVKM. The CDR3 DNA reads TGTGCCAGTTCCCGGTGGACTTATGGCTACACCTTC. Its translation is CASSRWTYGYTF.

The chain links TRBV19 to TRBJ2-6; no definite D call. Trimming took 3 bases from V and 2 from J, leaving 8 bases between them. The germline gives CDR1 LNHDA, CDR2 SQIVND (reference sequence). This CDR3 is built from 15 residues. The CDR3 nucleotides read TGTGCCAGTAGTATTTTCCGGGCTGGGGCCAACGTCCTGACTTTC. This gives the protein CASSIFRAGANVLTF.